The rows below give T cell receptor beta chains drawn from one sample of a study of blood T cells in healthy people across ages. TCRdb itself ran the 5' RACE reads through MiXCR, one entry per CDR3 protein. The profile shows 600,000 or so distinct CDR3 sequences, about 30% of them singletons. The sample consisted of blood. These TCRs come from a woman of 80 years or more in good health. Each CDR3 is given with its conserved first and last residue. The D gene is left open where the match is weak. Not all rows give a size; the values are once, few, many and, for expanded clones, a class.

>15|many|TRBD1|TRBJ2-7|TRBV10-3
TGTGCCATCAGTGAAAGGACAGGGTTTATTTACGAGCAGTACTTC
CAISERTGFIYEQYF
>10|-|-|TRBJ2-5|TRBV29-1
TGCAGCGTTACAGGAGAGACCCAGTACTTC
CSVTGETQYF
>16|-|-|TRBJ1-3|TRBV7-9
TGTGCCAACAGCTTGGGCCCGGTGGGGGCCGGAAACACCATATATTTT
CANSLGPVGAGNTIYF
>17|many|TRBD1|TRBJ1-2|TRBV2
TGTGCCAGCAGACACCGCCCCGGGACAGGGGGGACCTATGGCTACACCTTC
CASRHRPGTGGTYGYTF
>14|-|TRBD1|TRBJ1-2|TRBV20-1
TGCAGTGCTAGTTATGAGACAGGGCTGTATGGCTACACCTTC
CSASYETGLYGYTF
>13|-|TRBD2|TRBJ2-3|TRBV20-1
TGTAGAACCCTTGGGGAGGGAACCTACGTGCAGTATTTT
CRTLGEGTYVQYF
>17|few|TRBD2|TRBJ2-2|TRBV9
TGTGCCAGCAGCGTCGGACTAGCGGGGGGGCGCTCCGGGGAGCTGTTTTTT
CASSVGLAGGRSGELFF
>15|once|TRBD1|TRBJ2-1|TRBV12-3/TRBV12-4
TGTGCCAGCAACCGTGACAGGGGAAATAACAATGAGCAGTTCTTC
CASNRDRGNNNEQFF
>15|-|TRBD1|TRBJ1-6|TRBV7-2
TGTGCCAGCAGCGGTTCGGGACAGCCTAATTCACCCCTCCACTTT
CASSGSGQPNSPLHF
>16|-|TRBD2|TRBJ2-7|TRBV20-1
TGCAGTGCTAGAGATTTAATGGCTAGCGGGCCCTACGAGCAGTACTTC
CSARDLMASGPYEQYF
>14|few|TRBD2|TRBJ2-1|TRBV7-3
TGTGCCAGCAGCTTGGGGGGGAGCGGGAATGAGCAGTTCTTC
CASSLGGSGNEQFF
>15|once|TRBD1|TRBJ1-2|TRBV5-1
TGCGCCAGCAGCGCGGGACAGGGGGAAAGCTATGGCTACACCTTC
CASSAGQGESYGYTF
>16|-|-|TRBJ1-1|TRBV4-1
TGCGCCAGCAGCGTAGACGGGAGGACGGGGGACACTGAAGCTTTCTTT
CASSVDGRTGDTEAFF
>14|few|-|TRBJ1-2|TRBV5-4
TGTGCCAGCAGCTTTTACGGCAGAGACTATGGCTACACCTTC
CASSFYGRDYGYTF
>16|-|-|TRBJ2-1|TRBV5-5
TGTGCCAGCAGCTCTATGGCAGGCAGCCCCTACAATGAGCAGTTCTTC
CASSSMAGSPYNEQFF
>14|many|-|TRBJ2-7|TRBV5-1
TGCGCCAGCAGCTCCGGTCCTGCGGCGGGCGAGCAGTACTTC
CASSSGPAAGEQYF
>14|-|TRBD2|TRBJ2-7|TRBV5-1
TGCGCCAGCAGCGACACGGGGGGGGTGAACGAGCAGTACTTC
CASSDTGGVNEQYF
>17|once|-|TRBJ1-1|TRBV6-1
TGTGCCAGCAGTGAACCCCTATGGCAGGGATGGAACACTGAAGCTTTCTTT
CASSEPLWQGWNTEAFF
>16|-|-|TRBJ2-7|TRBV6-5
TGTGCCAGCAGTTACTCGGGAGGCCCTCGGGCCTACGAGCAGTACTTC
CASSYSGGPRAYEQYF
>12|-|-|TRBJ1-4|TRBV14
TGTGCCAGCAGCAACAGGGCGGAGGAACTGTTTTTT
CASSNRAEELFF
>18|many|TRBD1|TRBJ2-5|TRBV6-2/TRBV6-3
TGTGCCAGCAGTTACGTTACCGGGACAGGGTCTGGAAGGGAGACCCAGTACTTC
CASSYVTGTGSGRETQYF
>15|few|-|TRBJ2-7|TRBV20-1
TGCAGTGCTAGAGTGTCGAGGGGATCCTACAATGAGCAGTACTTC
CSARVSRGSYNEQYF
>17|many|-|TRBJ1-3|TRBV18
TGTGCCAGCTCACCACCGGGACGGCGGGTCTCTGGAAACACCATATATTTT
CASSPPGRRVSGNTIYF
>15|many|TRBD1|TRBJ2-1|TRBV28
TGTGCCAGCAGAGCCCGGGACAGCCTATTTCGTGAGCAGTTCTTC
CASRARDSLFREQFF
>15|many|TRBD2|TRBJ2-7|TRBV25-1
TGTGCCAGCAGTGACCGCCCTCGGGGGGTCTACGAGCAGTACTTC
CASSDRPRGVYEQYF
>17|many|TRBD1|TRBJ1-6|TRBV5-4
TGTGCCAGCAGCATTCGACAGGGTTCCTTATATAATTCACCCCTCCACTTT
CASSIRQGSLYNSPLHF
>19|-|-|TRBJ1-5|TRBV25-1
TGTGCCAGCAGTCCCCCCGAGGCAACGGGAGAAAGACTTGGTCAGCCCCAGCATTTT
CASSPPEATGERLGQPQHF
>12|many|TRBD1|TRBJ2-7|TRBV29-1
TGCAGCGGGACAGGGGAGTCCTACGAGCAGTACTTC
CSGTGESYEQYF
>12|-|-|TRBJ1-5|TRBV28
TGTGCCAGCAGTTGGGGGAGGCAGCCCCAGCATTTT
CASSWGRQPQHF
>12|few|-|TRBJ1-1|TRBV5-6
TGTGCCAGCAGCTTGATCTCCCGGGAAGCTTTCTTT
CASSLISREAFF
>14|-|-|TRBJ1-1|TRBV3-1
TGTGCCAGCAGCCCAGACGGGTTGATAACTGAAGCTTTCTTT
CASSPDGLITEAFF
>16|many|-|TRBJ1-4|TRBV28
TGTGCCAGCAGTTTAACTCGAAACCTCCGTCAGGGCGGACTGTTTTTT
CASSLTRNLRQGGLFF
>14|few|-|TRBJ1-2|TRBV5-1
TGCGCCAGCAGCTCCGGACCCACCGACTATGGCTACACCTTC
CASSSGPTDYGYTF
>15|few|TRBD1|TRBJ1-6|TRBV7-9
TGTGCCAGCAGCCCGGGGGACAGGGGATATTCACCCCTCCACTTT
CASSPGDRGYSPLHF
>16|many|TRBD2|TRBJ2-5|TRBV7-2
TGTGCCAGCAGCTTAGCTAGCGGGGGGTTCCAAGAGACCCAGTACTTC
CASSLASGGFQETQYF